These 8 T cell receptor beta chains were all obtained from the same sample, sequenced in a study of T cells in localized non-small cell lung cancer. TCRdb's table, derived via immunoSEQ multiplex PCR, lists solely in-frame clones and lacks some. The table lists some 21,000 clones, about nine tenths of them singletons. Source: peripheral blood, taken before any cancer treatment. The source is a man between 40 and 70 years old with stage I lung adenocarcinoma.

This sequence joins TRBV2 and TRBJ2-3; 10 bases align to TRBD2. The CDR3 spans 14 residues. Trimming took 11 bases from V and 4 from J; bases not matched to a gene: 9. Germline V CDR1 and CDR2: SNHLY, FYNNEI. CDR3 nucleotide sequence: TGTGCCGACGGTCAGCGGGAGGGGGCAGATACGCAGTATTTT. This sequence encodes CADGQREGADTQYF.

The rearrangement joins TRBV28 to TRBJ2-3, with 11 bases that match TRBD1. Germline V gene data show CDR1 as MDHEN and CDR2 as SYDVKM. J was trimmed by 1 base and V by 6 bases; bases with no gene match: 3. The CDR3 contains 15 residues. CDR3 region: CASSGQGAGTDTQYF. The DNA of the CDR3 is TGTGCCAGCAGCGGACAGGGGGCGGGCACAGATACGCAGTATTTT.

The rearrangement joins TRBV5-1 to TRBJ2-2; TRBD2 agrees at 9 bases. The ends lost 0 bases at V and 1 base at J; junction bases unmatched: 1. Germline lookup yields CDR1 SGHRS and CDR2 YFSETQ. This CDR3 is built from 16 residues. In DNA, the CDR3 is TGCGCCAGCAGCTTGGTACTAGCGGGGAACACCGGGGAGCTGTTTTTT. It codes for CASSLVLAGNTGELFF.

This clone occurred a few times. CDR3 in DNA: TGTGCCAGCGGCAGACAGTCCGGGGGCATTCAGTACTTC. Residues: CASGRQSGGIQYF. V gene TRBV9 combines with J gene TRBJ2-4, with a possible D match to TRBD2 (6 bases). CDR1 SGDLS and CDR2 YYNGEE come from the germline V gene. This CDR3 comprises 13 residues. The V gene lost 7 bases and the J gene lost 9 bases, with 17 bases spanning the gap.

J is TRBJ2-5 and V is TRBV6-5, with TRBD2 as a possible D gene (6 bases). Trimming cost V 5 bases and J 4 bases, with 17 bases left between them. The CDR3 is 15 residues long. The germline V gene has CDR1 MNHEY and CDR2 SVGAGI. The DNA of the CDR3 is TGTGCCAGCAGTCCCGATGGGGAGGTGGGAGAGACCCAGTACTTC. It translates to CASSPDGEVGETQYF.

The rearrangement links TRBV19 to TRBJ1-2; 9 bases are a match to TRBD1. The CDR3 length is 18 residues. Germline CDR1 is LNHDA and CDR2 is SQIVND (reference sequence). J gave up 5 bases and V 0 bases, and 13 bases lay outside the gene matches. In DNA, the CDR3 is TGTGCCAGTAGTATAGATGCCCGCCCCGGACAGGGGTGGTATGGCTACACCTTC. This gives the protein CASSIDARPGQGWYGYTF.

CDR3 protein: CASSEERGTNNSPLHF. As DNA, the CDR3 is TGTGCCAGCAGTGAAGAAAGGGGGACCAATAATTCACCCCTCCACTTT. This chain uses TRBV6-1 with TRBJ1-6; perhaps TRBD1 as D (6 bases). This CDR3 is 16 amino acids long. Germline CDR1 reads MNHNS; CDR2 reads SASEGT. With 1 base removed from V and 5 bases from J, the gap between germline ends came to 12 bases.

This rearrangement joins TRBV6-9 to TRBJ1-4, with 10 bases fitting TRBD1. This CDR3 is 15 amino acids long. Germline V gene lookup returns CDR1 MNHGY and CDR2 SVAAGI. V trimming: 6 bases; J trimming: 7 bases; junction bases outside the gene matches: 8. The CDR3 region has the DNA TGTGCCAGCAGCTTGTCCGGGACAGGGGCTGAAAAACTGTTTTTT. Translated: CASSLSGTGAEKLFF.